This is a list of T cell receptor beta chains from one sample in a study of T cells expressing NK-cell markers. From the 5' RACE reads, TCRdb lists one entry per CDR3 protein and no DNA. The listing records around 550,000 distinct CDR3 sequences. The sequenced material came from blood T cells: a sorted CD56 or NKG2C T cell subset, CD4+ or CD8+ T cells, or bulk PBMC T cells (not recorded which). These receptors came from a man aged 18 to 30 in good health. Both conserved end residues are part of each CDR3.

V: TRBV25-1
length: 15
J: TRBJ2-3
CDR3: CASSESGVGPQTQYF

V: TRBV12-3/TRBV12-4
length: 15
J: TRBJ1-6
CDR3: CASRATGVLGSPLHF

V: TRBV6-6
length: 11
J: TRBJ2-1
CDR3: CASSSSSEQFF

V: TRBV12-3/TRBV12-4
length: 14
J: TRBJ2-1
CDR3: CANFGLAGSNEQFF

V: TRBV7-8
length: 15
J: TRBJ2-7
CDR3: CASRGFDSMVYEQYF

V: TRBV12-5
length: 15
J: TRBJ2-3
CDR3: CASAFGRGESDTQYF

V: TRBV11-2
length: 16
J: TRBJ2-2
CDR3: CASNPLGTGVAGELFF

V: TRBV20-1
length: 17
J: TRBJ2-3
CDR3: CSARDWTSGASTDTQYF

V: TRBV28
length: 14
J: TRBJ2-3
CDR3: CASSFQTFGDTQYF

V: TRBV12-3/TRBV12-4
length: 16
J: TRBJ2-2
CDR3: CASSPRDRGFTGELFF

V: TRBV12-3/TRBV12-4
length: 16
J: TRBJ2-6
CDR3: CASSQGLAAVANVLTF

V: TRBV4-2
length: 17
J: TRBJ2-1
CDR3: CASSQDLGSASGDEQFF

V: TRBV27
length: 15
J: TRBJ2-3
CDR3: CASSLSVRGADTQYF

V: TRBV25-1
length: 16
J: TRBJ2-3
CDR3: CASSEYFTRESDTQYF

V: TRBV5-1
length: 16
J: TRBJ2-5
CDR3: CASSYMREGLGETQYF

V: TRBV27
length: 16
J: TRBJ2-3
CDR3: CASSLLAGGRADTQYF

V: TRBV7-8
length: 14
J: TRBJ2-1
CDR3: CASRLGGSYNEQFF

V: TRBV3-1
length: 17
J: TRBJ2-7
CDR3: CASSHPRVSGKPYEQYF

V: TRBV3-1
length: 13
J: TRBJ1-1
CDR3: CASSQTDSLQAFF

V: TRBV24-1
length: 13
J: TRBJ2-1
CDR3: CATSEGGSNEQFF

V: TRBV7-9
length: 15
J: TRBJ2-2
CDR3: CASSDRDRGTGELFF

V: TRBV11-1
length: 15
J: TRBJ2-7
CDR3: CASSLVGPAVNEQYF

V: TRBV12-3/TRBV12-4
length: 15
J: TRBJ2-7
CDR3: CASSSATGANYEQYF

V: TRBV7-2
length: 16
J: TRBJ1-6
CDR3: CASSPRGIASGSPLHF

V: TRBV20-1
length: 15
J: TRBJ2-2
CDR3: CSAWMKAPNTGELFF

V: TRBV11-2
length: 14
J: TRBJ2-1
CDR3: CASSLASGLNEQFF

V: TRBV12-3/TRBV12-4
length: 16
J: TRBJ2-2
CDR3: CASFIRKRENTGELFF

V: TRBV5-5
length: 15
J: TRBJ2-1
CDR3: CASSSYGGDYNEQFF

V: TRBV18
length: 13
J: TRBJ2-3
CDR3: CATEAGTTDTQYF

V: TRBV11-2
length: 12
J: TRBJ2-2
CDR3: CASRGTIGELFF

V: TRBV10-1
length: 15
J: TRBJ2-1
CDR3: CASSAGDSPANEQFF

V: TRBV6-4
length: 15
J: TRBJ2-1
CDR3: CASSQKDGTFNEQFF

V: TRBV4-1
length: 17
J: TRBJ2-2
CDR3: CASTLAGNPTSTGELFF

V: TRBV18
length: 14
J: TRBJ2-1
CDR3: CASSPGRSDNEQFF

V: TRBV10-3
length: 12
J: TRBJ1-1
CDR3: CAISGRGSEAFF

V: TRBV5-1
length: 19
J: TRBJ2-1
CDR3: CASSPVPGLAGGSHNEQFF

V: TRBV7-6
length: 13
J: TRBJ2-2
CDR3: CASSLTAAGELFF

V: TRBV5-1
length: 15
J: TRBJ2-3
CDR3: CASSLLSGATDTQYF

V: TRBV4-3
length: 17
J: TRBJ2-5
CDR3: CASSQDLGLAMQETQYF

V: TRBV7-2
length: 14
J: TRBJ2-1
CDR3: CASSQSFGGNEQFF

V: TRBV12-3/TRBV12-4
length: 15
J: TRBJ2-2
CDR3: CASSLRQGMGGELFF

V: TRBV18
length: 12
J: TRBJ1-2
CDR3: CASSYRNYGYTF

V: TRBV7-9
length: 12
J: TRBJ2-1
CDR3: CASSFSTGQLFF